The rows below give T cell receptor beta chains drawn from one sample of a study of shared clonotypes between healthy human individuals. The table came from immunoSEQ multiplex PCR; TCRdb's copy has only in-frame clones and leaves some out. The sample records roughly 490,000 clones, around 78% being singletons. Specimen: PBMCs. The source is a woman aged 40 to 50 in good health. Some clones in this sample may be carry-over from other donors' samples. Each CDR3 is given with its conserved first and last residue. Fields, in order: J gene, D gene, clone size, V gene, CDR3 DNA, CDR3 protein. A D gene is named only where the DNA matches it firmly. Only part of the rows carry a size: once, few, many, or a class if the clone is expanded.

TRBJ1-1 TRBD1 once TRBV5-1 TGCGCCAGCAGCTTGGGAGGGGGCACCACTGAAGCTTTCTTT CASSLGGGTTEAFF
TRBJ2-7 NA NA TRBV20-1 TGCAGTGCTAGGAGACTGCACGAGCAGTACTTC CSARRLHEQYF
TRBJ2-1 TRBD1 NA TRBV9 TGTGCCAGCAGCGTCGGGACAGGGGGATTTCATGAGCAGTTCTTC CASSVGTGGFHEQFF
TRBJ2-1 NA NA TRBV18 TGTGCCAGCTCACAGGAGCAGCGGAATGAGCAGTTCTTC CASSQEQRNEQFF
TRBJ1-5 NA NA TRBV18 TGTGCCAGCTCACCTGTCAGGGATCAGCCCCAGCATTTT CASSPVRDQPQHF
TRBJ2-3 NA NA TRBV6-5 TGTGCCAGCAGAATCGGGGCAGATACGCAGTATTTT CASRIGADTQYF
TRBJ2-1 NA NA TRBV7-9 TGTGCCACCACGGCACGGGGAACCCGGACCAGGAACAATGAGCAGTTCTTC CATTARGTRTRNNEQFF
TRBJ2-3 TRBD2 NA TRBV2 TGTGCCAGCGGATCGGGGACTAGCGGGAGGTTCACAGATACGCAGTATTTT CASGSGTSGRFTDTQYF
TRBJ2-1 TRBD2 NA TRBV4-1 TGCGCCAGCAGCCACGCTCCTAGCGGGAGGGAGCAGTTCTTC CASSHAPSGREQFF
TRBJ1-3 NA few TRBV5-1 TGCGCCAGCAGCTTGGCCACCGGGACATCTGGAAACACCATATATTTT CASSLATGTSGNTIYF
TRBJ1-4 TRBD1 NA TRBV7-9 TGTGCCAGCAGCCCGGGACAGGGGGCGAATAATGAAAAACTGTTTTTT CASSPGQGANNEKLFF
TRBJ2-1 NA NA TRBV5-1 TGCGCCAGCAGCTTGGAGCGCATCAATGAGCAGTTCTTC CASSLERINEQFF
TRBJ1-4 NA NA TRBV2 TGTGCCAGCAGACGAGACAGAGGTAATGAAAAACTGTTTTTT CASRRDRGNEKLFF
TRBJ1-1 NA NA TRBV28 TGTGCCAGCAGTTCATCAGGGGACCCAGAACGGAACACTGAAGCTTTCTTT CASSSSGDPERNTEAFF
TRBJ1-1 NA NA TRBV29-1 TGCAGCGCCCGGACCGCCATGAACACTGAAGCTTTCTTT CSARTAMNTEAFF
TRBJ1-4 TRBD1 NA TRBV5-1 TGCGCCAGCAGTTCAGACAGGGACGCAGGAGAAAAACTGTTTTTT CASSSDRDAGEKLFF
TRBJ1-3 NA NA TRBV2 TGTGCCAGCAGTGAAGGCATTGGAAACACCATATATTTT CASSEGIGNTIYF
TRBJ2-2 TRBD1 NA TRBV7-2 TGTGCCAGCAGCTTGTACAGGGGTCAGAACACCGGGGAGCTGTTTTTT CASSLYRGQNTGELFF
TRBJ1-4 TRBD1 NA TRBV7-9 TGTGCCAGCAGCTCAGGGGGCGGTAATGAAAAACTGTTTTTT CASSSGGGNEKLFF
TRBJ1-1 NA NA TRBV5-1 TGCGCCAGCAGCTTCGGACACTTGGGCACTGAAGCTTTCTTT CASSFGHLGTEAFF
TRBJ2-2 TRBD2 NA TRBV29-1 TGCAGCGTTGGGTCAACTAGCGGGCCAACCGGGGAGCTGTTTTTT CSVGSTSGPTGELFF
TRBJ1-3 TRBD1 NA TRBV6-5 TGTGCCAGCAGTCGGACAGGGGATGGAAACACCATATATTTT CASSRTGDGNTIYF